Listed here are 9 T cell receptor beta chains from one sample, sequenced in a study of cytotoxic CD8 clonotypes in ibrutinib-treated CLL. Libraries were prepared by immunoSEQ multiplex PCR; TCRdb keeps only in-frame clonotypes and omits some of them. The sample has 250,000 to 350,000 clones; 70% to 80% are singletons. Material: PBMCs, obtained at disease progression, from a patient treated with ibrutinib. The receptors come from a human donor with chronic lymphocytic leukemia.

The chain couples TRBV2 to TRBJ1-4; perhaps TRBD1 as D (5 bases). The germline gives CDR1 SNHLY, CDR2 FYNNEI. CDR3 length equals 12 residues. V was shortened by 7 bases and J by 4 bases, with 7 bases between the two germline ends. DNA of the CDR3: TGTGCCAGCATAAGGGGTAATGAAAAACTGTTTTTT. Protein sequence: CASIRGNEKLFF.

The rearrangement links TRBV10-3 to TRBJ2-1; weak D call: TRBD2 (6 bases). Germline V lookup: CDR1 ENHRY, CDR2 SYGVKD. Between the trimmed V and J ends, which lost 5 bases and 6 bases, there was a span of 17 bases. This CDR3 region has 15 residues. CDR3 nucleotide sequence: TGTGCCATCAGTTCCCTGCGCTGGGACTTCAATGAGCAGTTCTTC. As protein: CAISSLRWDFNEQFF.

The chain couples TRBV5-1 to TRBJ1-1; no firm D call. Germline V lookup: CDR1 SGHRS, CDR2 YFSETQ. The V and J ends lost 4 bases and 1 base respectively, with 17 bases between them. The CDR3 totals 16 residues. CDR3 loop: CASSLHGRVWNTEAFF. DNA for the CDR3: TGCGCCAGCAGCCTACACGGGAGGGTATGGAACACTGAAGCTTTCTTT.

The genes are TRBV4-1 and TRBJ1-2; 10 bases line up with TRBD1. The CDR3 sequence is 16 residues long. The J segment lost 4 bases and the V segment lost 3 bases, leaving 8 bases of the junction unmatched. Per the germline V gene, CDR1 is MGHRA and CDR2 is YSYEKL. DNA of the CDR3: TGCGCCAGCAGCCAGGGTGGGACAGGGGTTAGCTATGGCTACACCTTC. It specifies CASSQGGTGVSYGYTF.

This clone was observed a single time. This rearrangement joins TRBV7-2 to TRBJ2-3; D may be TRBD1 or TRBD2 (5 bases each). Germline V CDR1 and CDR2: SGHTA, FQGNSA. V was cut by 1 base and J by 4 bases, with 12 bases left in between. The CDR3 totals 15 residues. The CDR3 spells CASSLGLGAADTQYF. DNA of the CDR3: TGTGCCAGCAGCTTAGGGCTCGGGGCCGCAGATACGCAGTATTTT. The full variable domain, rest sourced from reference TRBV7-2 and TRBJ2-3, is GAGVSQSPSNKVTEKGKDVELRCDPISGHTALYWYRQSLGQGLEFLIYFQGNSAPDKSGLPSDRFSAERTGGSVSTLTIQRTQQEDSAVYLCASSLGLGAADTQYFGPGTRLTVL.

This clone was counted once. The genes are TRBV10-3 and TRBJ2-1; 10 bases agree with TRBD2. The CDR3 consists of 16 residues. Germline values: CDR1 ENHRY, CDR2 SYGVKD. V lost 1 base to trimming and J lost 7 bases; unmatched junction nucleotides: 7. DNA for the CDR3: TGTGCCATCAGTGAGTTGGAGCGGGGGGGCCATAATGAGCAGTTCTTC. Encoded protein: CAISELERGGHNEQFF.

CDR3 nucleotides: TGTGCCTGGAGAACTTCGACAGAAGGCAACACTGAAGCTTTCTTT. Translating it yields CAWRTSTEGNTEAFF. This rearrangement joins TRBV30 to TRBJ1-1, with D perhaps matching TRBD1 (5 bases). Per germline, CDR1 GTSNPN and CDR2 SVGIG (reference sequence). The V and J ends lost 3 bases and 2 bases respectively, with 16 bases between them. This CDR3 comprises 15 residues. Full variable domain (remainder filled in from reference TRBV30 and TRBJ1-1): SQTIHQWPATLVQPVGSPLSLECTVEGTSNPNLYWYRQAAGRGLQLLFYSVGIGQISSEVPQNLSASRPQDRQFILSSKKLLLSDSGFYLCAWRTSTEGNTEAFFGQGTRLTVV.

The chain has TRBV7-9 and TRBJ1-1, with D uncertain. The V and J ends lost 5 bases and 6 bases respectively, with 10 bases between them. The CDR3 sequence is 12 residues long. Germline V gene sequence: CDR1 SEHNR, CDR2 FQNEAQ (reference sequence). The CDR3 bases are TGTGCCAGCAGCATGGTTGGCTCTGAAGCTTTCTTT. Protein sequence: CASSMVGSEAFF. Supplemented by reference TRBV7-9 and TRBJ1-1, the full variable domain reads DTGVSQNPRHKITKRGQNVTFRCDPISEHNRLYWYRQTLGQGPEFLTYFQNEAQLEKSRLLSDRFSAERPKGSFSTLEIQRTEQGDSAMYLCASSMVGSEAFFGQGTRLTVV.

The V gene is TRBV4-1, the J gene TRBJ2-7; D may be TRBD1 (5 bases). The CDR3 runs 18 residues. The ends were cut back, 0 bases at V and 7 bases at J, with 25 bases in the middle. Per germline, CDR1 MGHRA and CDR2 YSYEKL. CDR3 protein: CASSQDIPGQATTREQYF. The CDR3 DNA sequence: TGCGCCAGCAGCCAAGATATCCCCGGACAAGCTACGACGAGGGAGCAGTACTTC.